Listed here is a single T cell receptor beta chain. The antigen remains unidentified. This specimen belongs to a study of blood T cells in healthy people across ages. Study results and caveats: Researchers deemed the diversity estimates from one million T cells underestimates.

Every sample gave at least 6 micrograms of total RNA when it was extracted. Through a sample-barcoded 5' primer and a J-beta primer mix, a second PCR was run for roughly 7 to 12 cycles. TCRdb called the 5' RACE reads again in MiXCR, with one record for every CDR3 protein. Counted here are about 1.1 million distinct CDR3 sequences, under 40% occurring once; the ten biggest clones make up 13%. V gave up 2 bases and J gave up 9 bases, with 22 bases separating them. This CDR3 spans 17 amino acids. Germline lookup yields CDR1 KGHDR and CDR2 SFDVKD. This TCR was recovered from a man in his late teens or twenties in good health. The sequenced material came from blood. The chain links TRBV24-1 to TRBJ2-1, with D perhaps TRBD1 or TRBD2 (6 bases each). CDR3 sequence reads: CATSDYRRGVVDAEQFF. The DNA for the CDR3 is TGTGCCACCAGTGATTACCGTAGGGGGGTTGTCGACGCTGAGCAGTTCTTC.